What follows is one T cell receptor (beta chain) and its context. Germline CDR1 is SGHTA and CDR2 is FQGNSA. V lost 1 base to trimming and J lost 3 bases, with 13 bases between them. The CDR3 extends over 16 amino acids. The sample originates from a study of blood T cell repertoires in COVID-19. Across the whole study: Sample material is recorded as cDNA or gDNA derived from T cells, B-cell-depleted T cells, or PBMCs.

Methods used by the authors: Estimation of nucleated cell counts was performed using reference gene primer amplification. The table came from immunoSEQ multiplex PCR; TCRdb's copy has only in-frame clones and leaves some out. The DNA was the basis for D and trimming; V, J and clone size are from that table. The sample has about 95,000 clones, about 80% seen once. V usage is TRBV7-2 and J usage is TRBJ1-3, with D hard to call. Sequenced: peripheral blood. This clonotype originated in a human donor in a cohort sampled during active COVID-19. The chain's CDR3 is CASSLVSVVSGNTIYF. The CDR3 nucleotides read TGTGCCAGCAGCTTAGTCTCGGTTGTAAGTGGAAACACCATATATTTT.